This T cell receptor beta chain was profiled in a study of shared T cell receptors in the human thymus. Clones were sequenced by immunoSEQ multiplex PCR, and TCRdb holds only the in-frame ones, with some missing. The table lists just under 550,000 clones, about 80% of them singletons. V lost 5 bases and J lost 5, with 17 bases in between. Germline CDR1 reads SGHAT; CDR2 reads FQNNGV. The CDR3 loop spans 15 amino acids. Separately, the same data were catalogued under a study of human thymus T cells. Per that paper: Corrective surgery for congenital heart defects was being performed on the healthy Finnish infants who served as donors. Corrective heart surgery yielded resections, and these provided the thymus tissue. Thymic and blood repertoires appeared to show biased V and J gene usage.

The sequenced sample consisted of thymocytes. The receptor was isolated from a boy in the first two years of life with a congenital heart defect. This rearrangement joins TRBV11-2 to TRBJ2-3; D might be TRBD2 (6 bases). Here the CDR3 reads CASSPRLVSRDTQYF. The DNA for the CDR3 is TGTGCCAGCAGCCCCAGACTAGTATCCCGAGATACGCAGTATTTT.